This TCR beta chain stems from a study of cytotoxic CD8 clonotypes in ibrutinib-treated CLL. About the study: Samples had a mean of approximately 240,000 productive templates and almost 95,000 productive rearrangements. The study's findings and limits: The clonality rise at ibrutinib response reflected private clonotype expansion. Measured clonality at baseline was greater than in age-matched healthy donors and tracked with circulating CD8+ T-cell counts. Clonality increased at ibrutinib response, then returned toward baseline at progression.

Worth noting for this clone: Its antigen is not known.

This CDR3 region has 16 residues. Germline V gene sequence: CDR1 SGHKS, CDR2 YYEKEE (reference sequence). Trimming removed 0 bases from V and 0 bases from J, with 10 bases in between. TCRdb keeps only in-frame clones here, not all; method: immunoSEQ multiplex PCR. The sample gives roughly 52,000 clones, 45% to 55% of which show up once; 30% to 35% is in the top ten. The sample in question was PBMCs, obtained after 12 months of ibrutinib treatment. The TCR was taken from a human donor with chronic lymphocytic leukemia. This sequence joins TRBV5-5 and TRBJ2-1; D is undetermined. The CDR3 is CASSLGLGSSYNEQFF. The DNA for the CDR3 is TGTGCCAGCAGCTTGGGTCTGGGAAGCTCCTACAATGAGCAGTTCTTC.